Listed here are 3 T cell receptor beta chains from one sample, sequenced in a study of blood T cell repertoires in COVID-19 (dated by TCRdb to the early 2020s). The library was obtained by the immunoSEQ multiplex PCR assay. TCRdb retrieved this table from immuneACCESS and kept in-frame rearrangements only. Not all clones are present; in checked studies, unresolved V genes account for under half, and no reason is known for the remainder. This sample comprises roughly 25,000 clones, 82% of them detected only once. In total, the top ten clones hold approximately 8.6% of the sample. Sequencing was performed on peripheral blood. The origin of the receptors is a human donor in a cohort sampled during active COVID-19.

The chain uses TRBV7-8 and TRBJ1-5, with 11 bases that match TRBD1. There are 16 residues in the CDR3. The V gene end was trimmed by 8 bases and the J gene end by 5 bases; junction bases not matched to a gene: 11. CDR1 is SGHVS, CDR2 FQNEAQ, per germline. This chain's CDR3 is CASSKVPGQGDQPQHF. CDR3 nucleotides: TGTGCCAGCTCAAAGGTGCCGGGACAGGGGGATCAGCCCCAGCATTTT. Combining the CDR3 with reference TRBV7-8 and TRBJ1-5 gives the whole variable domain GAGVSQSPRYKVAKRGQDVALRCDPISGHVSLFWYQQALGQGPEFLTYFQNEAQLDKSGLPSDRFFAERPEGSVSTLKIQRTQQEDSAVYLCASSKVPGQGDQPQHFGDGTRLSIL.

CDR3 sequence: CASSVGDSTFYNEQFF. The CDR3 coding sequence is TGTGCCAGCAGCGTGGGGGACTCAACTTTCTACAATGAGCAGTTCTTC. The genes are TRBV9 and TRBJ2-1; tentatively, D is TRBD2 (6 bases). In germline, CDR1 is SGDLS, CDR2 YYNGEE. Trimming shortened V by 2 bases and J by 3 bases, and 15 bases separated the two germline ends. The CDR3 length is 16 residues. Drawing the rest from reference TRBV9 and TRBJ2-1, the complete variable domain is DSGVTQTPKHLITATGQRVTLRCSPRSGDLSVYWYQQSLDQGLQFLIQYYNGEERAKGNILERFSAQQFPDLHSELNLSSLELGDSALYFCASSVGDSTFYNEQFFGPGTRLTVL.

The CDR3 DNA follows: TGTGCCAGCAGCCCCCTAGTCCATGAGCAGTTCTTC. Translated, it gives CASSPLVHEQFF. The gene calls are TRBV7-8 and TRBJ2-1; D remains ambiguous. The V gene's germline CDR1 is SGHVS and CDR2 FQNEAQ. The length of the CDR3 is 12 residues. V was trimmed by 5 bases and J by 8 bases, leaving 10 bases between them.